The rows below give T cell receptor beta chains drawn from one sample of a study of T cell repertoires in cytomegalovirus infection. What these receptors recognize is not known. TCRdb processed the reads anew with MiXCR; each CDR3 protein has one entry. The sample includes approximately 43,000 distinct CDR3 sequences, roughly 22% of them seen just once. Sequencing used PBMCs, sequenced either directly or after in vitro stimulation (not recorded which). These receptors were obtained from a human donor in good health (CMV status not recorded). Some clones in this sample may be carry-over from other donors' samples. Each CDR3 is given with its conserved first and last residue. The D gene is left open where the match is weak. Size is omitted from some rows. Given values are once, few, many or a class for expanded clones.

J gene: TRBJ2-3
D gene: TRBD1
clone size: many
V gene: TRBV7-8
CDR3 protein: CASSPTGRADTQYF
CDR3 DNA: TGTGCCAGCAGCCCGACAGGGCGGGCAGATACGCAGTATTTT

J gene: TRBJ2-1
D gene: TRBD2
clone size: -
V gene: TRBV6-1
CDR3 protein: CASSRGDEQFF
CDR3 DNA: TGTGCCAGCAGTCGGGGGGATGAGCAGTTCTTC

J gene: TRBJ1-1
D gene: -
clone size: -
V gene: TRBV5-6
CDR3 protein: CASASWGGWGNTEAFF
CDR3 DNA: TGTGCCAGCGCCTCTTGGGGTGGGTGGGGGAACACTGAAGCTTTCTTT

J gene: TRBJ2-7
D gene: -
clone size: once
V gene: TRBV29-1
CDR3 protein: CSVATLISSSYEQYF
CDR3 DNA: TGCAGCGTTGCGACCCTGATAAGTAGCTCCTACGAGCAGTACTTC

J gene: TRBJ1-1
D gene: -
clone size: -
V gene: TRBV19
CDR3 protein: CASRSSLRVEDTEAFF
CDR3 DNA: TGTGCCAGTAGGTCAAGCCTCAGGGTGGAGGACACTGAAGCTTTCTTT

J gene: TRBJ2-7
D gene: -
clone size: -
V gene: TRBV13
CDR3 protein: CASSPVGVLRSYEQYF
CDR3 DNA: TGTGCCAGCAGCCCAGTTGGAGTCCTTCGGAGCTACGAGCAGTACTTC

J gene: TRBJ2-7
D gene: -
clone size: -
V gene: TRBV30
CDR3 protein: CAWSYGPYEQYF
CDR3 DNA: TGTGCCTGGAGTTACGGACCCTACGAGCAGTACTTC

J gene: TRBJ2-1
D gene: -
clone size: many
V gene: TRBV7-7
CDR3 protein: CASSLAGRNGQFF
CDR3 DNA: TGTGCCAGCAGCTTAGCTGGGCGCAATGGGCAGTTCTTC

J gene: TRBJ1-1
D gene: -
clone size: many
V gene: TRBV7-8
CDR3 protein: CASSSFDTGLGWAFF
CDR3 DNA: TGTGCCAGCAGCTCGTTCGATACAGGGTTGGGGTGGGCTTTCTTT

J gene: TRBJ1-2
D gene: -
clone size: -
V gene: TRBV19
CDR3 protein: CASSIRTNYGYTF
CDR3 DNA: TGTGCCAGTAGTATAAGGACAAACTATGGCTACACCTTC

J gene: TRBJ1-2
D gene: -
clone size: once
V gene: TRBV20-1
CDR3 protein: CSAPGGGVYGYTF
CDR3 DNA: TGCAGTGCTCCCGGGGGGGGAGTCTATGGCTACACCTTC

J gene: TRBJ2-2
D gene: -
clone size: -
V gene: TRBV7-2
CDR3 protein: CASSFGRNTGELFF
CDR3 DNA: TGTGCCAGCTCGTTCGGGCGGAACACCGGGGAGCTGTTTTTT

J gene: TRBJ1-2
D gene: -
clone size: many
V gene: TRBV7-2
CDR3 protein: CASSSWRGYTF
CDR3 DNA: TGTGCCAGCAGCTCGTGGAGAGGCTACACCTTC

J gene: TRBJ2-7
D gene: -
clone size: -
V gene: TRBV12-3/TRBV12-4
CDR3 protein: CASSHRDGSYEQYF
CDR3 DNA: TGTGCCAGCAGTCACCGGGACGGATCCTACGAGCAGTACTTC

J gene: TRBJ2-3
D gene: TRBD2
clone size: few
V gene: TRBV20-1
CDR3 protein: CSASHAGGTDTQYF
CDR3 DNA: TGCAGTGCTAGTCACGCGGGGGGGACAGATACGCAGTATTTT

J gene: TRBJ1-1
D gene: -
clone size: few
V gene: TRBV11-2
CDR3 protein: CASSSSRVEAFF
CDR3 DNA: TGTGCCAGCAGCTCCTCGCGGGTTGAAGCTTTCTTT

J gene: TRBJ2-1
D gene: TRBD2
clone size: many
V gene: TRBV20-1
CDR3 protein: CSSLGGSPHGEQFF
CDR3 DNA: TGCAGTTCCCTGGGCGGGAGCCCCCACGGGGAGCAGTTCTTC

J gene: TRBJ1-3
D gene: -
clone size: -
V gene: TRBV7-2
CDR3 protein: CASSLVPGNIGNTIYF
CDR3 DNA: TGTGCCAGCAGCTTAGTCCCCGGGAACATCGGAAACACCATATATTTT

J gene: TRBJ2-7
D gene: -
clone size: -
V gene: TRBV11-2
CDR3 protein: CASSLGTETYEQYF
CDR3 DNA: TGTGCCAGCAGCTTAGGGACAGAAACCTACGAGCAGTACTTC

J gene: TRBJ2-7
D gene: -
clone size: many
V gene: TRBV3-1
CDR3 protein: CASSQAGTNYEQYF
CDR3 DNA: TGTGCCAGCAGCCAGGCCGGGACCAATTACGAGCAGTACTTC

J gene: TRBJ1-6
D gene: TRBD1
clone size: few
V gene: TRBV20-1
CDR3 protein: CSARDRQSGSYNSPLHF
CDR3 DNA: TGCAGTGCACGGGACAGACAATCGGGCTCCTATAATTCACCCCTCCACTTT

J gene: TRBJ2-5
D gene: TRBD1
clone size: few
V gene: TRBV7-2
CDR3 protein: CASSPQSWTGDQETQYF
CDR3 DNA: TGTGCCAGCAGCCCACAAAGTTGGACAGGGGACCAAGAGACCCAGTACTTC

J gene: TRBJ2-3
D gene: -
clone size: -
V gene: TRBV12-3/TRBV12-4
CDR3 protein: CASSPTGPTDTQYF
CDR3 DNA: TGTGCCAGCAGCCCGACAGGCCCCACAGATACGCAGTATTTT

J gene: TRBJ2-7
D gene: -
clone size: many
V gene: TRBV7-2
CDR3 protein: CASSLAAGQRYEQYF
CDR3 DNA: TGTGCCAGCAGCTTAGCTGCGGGACAACGCTACGAGCAGTACTTC

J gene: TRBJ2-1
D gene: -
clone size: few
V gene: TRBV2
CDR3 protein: CASSLGSAYNEQFF
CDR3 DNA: TGTGCCAGCAGCCTAGGGTCGGCCTACAATGAGCAGTTCTTC

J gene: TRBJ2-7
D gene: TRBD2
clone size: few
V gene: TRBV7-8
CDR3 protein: CASSLFRRSSGIEQYF
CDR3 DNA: TGTGCCAGCAGCTTATTTCGGCGTTCTAGCGGGATCGAGCAGTACTTC

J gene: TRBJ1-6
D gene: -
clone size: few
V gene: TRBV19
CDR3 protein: CASSIGVRRNSPLHF
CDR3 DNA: TGTGCCAGTAGTATTGGAGTACGGCGTAATTCACCCCTCCACTTT

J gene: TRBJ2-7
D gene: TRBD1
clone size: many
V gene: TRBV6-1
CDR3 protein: CASSGLGTGSYEQYF
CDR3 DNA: TGTGCCAGCAGTGGACTGGGGACAGGGTCCTACGAGCAGTACTTC

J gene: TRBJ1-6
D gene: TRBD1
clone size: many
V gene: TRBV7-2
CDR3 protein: CASSFGTANSPLHF
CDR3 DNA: TGTGCCAGCAGCTTCGGGACAGCTAATTCACCCCTCCACTTT

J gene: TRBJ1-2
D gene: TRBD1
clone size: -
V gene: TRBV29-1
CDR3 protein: CSVEEGLHRGAPGTF
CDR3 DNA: TGCAGCGTTGAAGAAGGTCTGCACAGGGGTGCCCCGGGCACCTTC

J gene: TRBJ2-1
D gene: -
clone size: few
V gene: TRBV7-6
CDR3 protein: CASSLVPSGHEQFF
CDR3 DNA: TGTGCCAGCAGCTTAGTTCCCTCCGGTCATGAGCAGTTCTTC

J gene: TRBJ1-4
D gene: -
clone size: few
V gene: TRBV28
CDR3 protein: CASRTGSPNEKLFF
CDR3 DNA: TGTGCCAGCAGGACCGGGTCTCCTAATGAAAAACTGTTTTTT

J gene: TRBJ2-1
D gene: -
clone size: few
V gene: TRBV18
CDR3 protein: CASWGGSDNEQFF
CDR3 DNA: TGTGCCAGCTGGGGCGGGTCCGACAATGAGCAGTTCTTC

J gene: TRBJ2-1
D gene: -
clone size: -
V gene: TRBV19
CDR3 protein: CASSNRRQEQFF
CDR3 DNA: TGTGCCAGTAGTAACCGCCGACAGGAGCAGTTCTTC

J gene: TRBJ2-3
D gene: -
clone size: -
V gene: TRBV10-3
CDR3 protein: CAIKGAYSTDTQYF
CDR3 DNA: TGTGCCATCAAAGGGGCGTACAGCACAGATACGCAGTATTTT

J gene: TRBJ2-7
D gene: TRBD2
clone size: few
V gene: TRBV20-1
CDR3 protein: CSARDSGTSAYEQYF
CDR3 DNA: TGCAGTGCTAGAGACTCCGGGACTAGCGCCTACGAGCAGTACTTC

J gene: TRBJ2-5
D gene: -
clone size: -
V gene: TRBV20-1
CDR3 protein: CSADHNKGTQYF
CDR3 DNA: TGCAGTGCTGACCATAACAAAGGGACCCAGTACTTC

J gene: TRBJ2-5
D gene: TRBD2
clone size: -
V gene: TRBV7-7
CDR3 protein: CASSRSGAETQYF
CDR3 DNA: TGTGCCAGCAGTCGTAGCGGGGCAGAGACCCAGTACTTC

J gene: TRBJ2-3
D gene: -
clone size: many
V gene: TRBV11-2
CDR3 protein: CASSLMAGAIVGDTQYF
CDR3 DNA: TGTGCCAGCAGCTTAATGGCGGGGGCGATAGTAGGAGATACGCAGTATTTT

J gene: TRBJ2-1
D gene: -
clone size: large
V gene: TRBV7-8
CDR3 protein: CASSLGTASREQFF
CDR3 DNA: TGTGCCAGCAGCTTAGGTACGGCTAGCCGGGAGCAGTTCTTC